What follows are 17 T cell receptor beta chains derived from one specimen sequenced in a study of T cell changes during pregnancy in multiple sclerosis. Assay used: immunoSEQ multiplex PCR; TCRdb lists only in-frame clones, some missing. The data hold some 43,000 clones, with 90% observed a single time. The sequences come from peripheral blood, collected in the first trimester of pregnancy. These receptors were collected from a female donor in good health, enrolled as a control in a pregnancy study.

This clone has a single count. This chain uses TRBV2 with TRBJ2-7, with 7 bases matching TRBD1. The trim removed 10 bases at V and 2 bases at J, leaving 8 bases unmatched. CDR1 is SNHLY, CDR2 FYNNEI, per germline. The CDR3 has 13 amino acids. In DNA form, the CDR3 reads TGTGCCACCGCGACAGGGAAGACCTACGAGCAGTACTTC. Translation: CATATGKTYEQYF.

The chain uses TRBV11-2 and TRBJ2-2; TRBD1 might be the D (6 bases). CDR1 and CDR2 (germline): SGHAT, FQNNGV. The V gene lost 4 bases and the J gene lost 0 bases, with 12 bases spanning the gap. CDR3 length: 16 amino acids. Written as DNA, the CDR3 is TGTGCCAGCAGCTCTCCCGGACAGTCGAACACCGGGGAGCTGTTTTTT. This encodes CASSSPGQSNTGELFF. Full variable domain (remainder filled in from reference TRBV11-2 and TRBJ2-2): EAGVAQSPRYKIIEKRQSVAFWCNPISGHATLYWYQQILGQGPKLLIQFQNNGVVDDSQLPKDRFSAERLKGVDSTLKIQPAKLEDSAVYLCASSSPGQSNTGELFFGEGSRLTVL.

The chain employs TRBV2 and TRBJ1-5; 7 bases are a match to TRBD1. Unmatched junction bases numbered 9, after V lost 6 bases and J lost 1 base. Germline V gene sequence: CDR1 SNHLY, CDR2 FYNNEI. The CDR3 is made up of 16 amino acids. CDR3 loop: CASSRDRVGSNQPQHF. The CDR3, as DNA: TGTGCCAGCAGCCGCGACAGGGTGGGAAGCAATCAGCCCCAGCATTTT.

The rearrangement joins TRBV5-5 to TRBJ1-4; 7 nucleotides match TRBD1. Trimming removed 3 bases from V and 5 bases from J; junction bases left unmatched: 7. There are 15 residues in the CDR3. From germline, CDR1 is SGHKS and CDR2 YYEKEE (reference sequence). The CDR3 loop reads CASSSTGTENEKLFF. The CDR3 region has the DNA TGTGCCAGCAGCTCCACGGGGACAGAGAATGAAAAACTGTTTTTT.

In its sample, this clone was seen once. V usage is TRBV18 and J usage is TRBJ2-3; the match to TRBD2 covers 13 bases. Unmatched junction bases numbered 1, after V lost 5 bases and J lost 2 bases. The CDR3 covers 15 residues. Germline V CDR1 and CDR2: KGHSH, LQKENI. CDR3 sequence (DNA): TGTGCCAGCTCAGGGACTAGCGGGGTCACAGATACGCAGTATTTT. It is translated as CASSGTSGVTDTQYF. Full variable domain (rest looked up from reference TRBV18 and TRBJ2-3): NAGVMQNPRHLVRRRGQEARLRCSPMKGHSHVYWYRQLPEEGLKFMVYLQKENIIDESGMPKERFSAEFPKEGPSILRIQQVVRGDSAAYFCASSGTSGVTDTQYFGPGTRLTVL.

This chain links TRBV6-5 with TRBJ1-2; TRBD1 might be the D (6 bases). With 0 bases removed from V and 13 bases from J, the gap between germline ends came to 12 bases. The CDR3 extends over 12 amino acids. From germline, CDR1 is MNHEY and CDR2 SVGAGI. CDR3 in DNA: TGTGCCAGCAGTTACTCGGGGGGGGCTTGCACCTTC. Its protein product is CASSYSGGACTF.

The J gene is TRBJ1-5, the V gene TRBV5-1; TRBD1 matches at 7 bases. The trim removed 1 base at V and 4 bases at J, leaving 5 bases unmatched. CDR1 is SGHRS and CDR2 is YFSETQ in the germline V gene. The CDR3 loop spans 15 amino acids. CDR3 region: CASSLTGALNQPQHF. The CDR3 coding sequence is TGCGCCAGCAGCTTGACAGGGGCTTTGAATCAGCCCCAGCATTTT.

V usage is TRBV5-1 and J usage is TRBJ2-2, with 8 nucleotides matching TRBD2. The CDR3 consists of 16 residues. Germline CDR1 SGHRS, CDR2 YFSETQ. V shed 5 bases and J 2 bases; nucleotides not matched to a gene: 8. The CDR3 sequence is CASSSVTSGNTGELFF. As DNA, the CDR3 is TGCGCCAGCAGTTCTGTCACTAGCGGTAACACCGGGGAGCTGTTTTTT.

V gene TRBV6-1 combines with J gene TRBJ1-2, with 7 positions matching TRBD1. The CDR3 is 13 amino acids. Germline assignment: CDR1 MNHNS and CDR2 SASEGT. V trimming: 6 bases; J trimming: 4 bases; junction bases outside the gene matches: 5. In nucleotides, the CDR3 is TGTGCCAGCAGGGAGACAGGGCCCTATGGCTACACCTTC. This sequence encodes CASRETGPYGYTF.

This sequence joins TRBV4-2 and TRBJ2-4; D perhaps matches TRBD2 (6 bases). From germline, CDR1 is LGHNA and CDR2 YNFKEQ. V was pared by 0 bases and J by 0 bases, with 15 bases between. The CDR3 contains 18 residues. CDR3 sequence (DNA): TGTGCCAGCAGCCAAGATTTTTGGGGAGGACTAGCCAAAAACATTCAGTACTTC. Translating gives CASSQDFWGGLAKNIQYF.

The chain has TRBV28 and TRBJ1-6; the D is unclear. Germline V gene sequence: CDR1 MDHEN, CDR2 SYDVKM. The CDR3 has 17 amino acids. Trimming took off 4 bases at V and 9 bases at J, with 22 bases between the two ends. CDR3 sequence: CASSSVSDFLVGSPLHF. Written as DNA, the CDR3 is TGTGCCAGCAGTTCAGTAAGCGACTTTTTAGTCGGTTCACCCCTCCACTTT.

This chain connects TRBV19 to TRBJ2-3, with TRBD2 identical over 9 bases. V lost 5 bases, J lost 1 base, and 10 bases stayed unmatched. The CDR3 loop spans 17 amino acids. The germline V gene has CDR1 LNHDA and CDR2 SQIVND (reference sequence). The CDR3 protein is CASSPRGGAFGTDTQYF. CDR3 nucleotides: TGTGCCAGTAGTCCCCGCGGGGGGGCTTTTGGCACAGATACGCAGTATTTT.

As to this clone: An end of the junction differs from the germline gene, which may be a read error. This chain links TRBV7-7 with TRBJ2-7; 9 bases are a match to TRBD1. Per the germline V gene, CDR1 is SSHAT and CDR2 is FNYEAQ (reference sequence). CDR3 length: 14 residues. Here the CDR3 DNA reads TGTGCTAGCAGCTTCGGGACAGGGTATTACGAGCAGTACTTC. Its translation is CASSFGTGYYEQYF. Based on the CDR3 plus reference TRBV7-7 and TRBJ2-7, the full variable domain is GAGVSQSPRYKVTKRGQDVTLRCDPISSHATLYWYQQALGQGPEFLTYFNYEAQPDKSGLPSDRFSAERPEGSISTLTIQRTEQRDSAMYRCASSFGTGYYEQYFGPGTRLTVT.

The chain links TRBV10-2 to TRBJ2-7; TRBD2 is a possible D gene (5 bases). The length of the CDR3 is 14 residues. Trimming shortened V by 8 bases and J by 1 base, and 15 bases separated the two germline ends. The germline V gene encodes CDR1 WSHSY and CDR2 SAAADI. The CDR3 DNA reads TGCGCCAGCCTCAAAAACCGGAGGTCCTACGAGCAGTACTTC. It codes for CASLKNRRSYEQYF.

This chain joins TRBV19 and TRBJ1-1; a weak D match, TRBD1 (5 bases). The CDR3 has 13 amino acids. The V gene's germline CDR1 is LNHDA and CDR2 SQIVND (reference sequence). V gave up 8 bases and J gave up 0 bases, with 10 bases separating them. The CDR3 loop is CASSQGMNTEAFF. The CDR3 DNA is TGTGCCAGTTCTCAGGGTATGAACACTGAAGCTTTCTTT.

For the CDR3, the DNA is TGTGCCAGCAGTGCTATAAACTCTGGGGCCAACGTCCTGACTTTC. It is translated as CASSAINSGANVLTF. The J gene is TRBJ2-6, the V gene TRBV27; no definite D call. Germline CDR1 and CDR2: MNHEY and SMNVEV (reference sequence). Trimming pared 5 bases from V and 0 bases from J, leaving 8 bases between. The CDR3 runs 15 residues.

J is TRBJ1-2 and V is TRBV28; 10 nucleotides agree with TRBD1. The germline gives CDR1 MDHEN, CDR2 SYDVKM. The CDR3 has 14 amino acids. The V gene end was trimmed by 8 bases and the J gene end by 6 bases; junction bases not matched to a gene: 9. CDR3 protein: CASGVWGQGNGYTF. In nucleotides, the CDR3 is TGTGCCAGCGGAGTTTGGGGACAGGGGAATGGCTACACCTTC.